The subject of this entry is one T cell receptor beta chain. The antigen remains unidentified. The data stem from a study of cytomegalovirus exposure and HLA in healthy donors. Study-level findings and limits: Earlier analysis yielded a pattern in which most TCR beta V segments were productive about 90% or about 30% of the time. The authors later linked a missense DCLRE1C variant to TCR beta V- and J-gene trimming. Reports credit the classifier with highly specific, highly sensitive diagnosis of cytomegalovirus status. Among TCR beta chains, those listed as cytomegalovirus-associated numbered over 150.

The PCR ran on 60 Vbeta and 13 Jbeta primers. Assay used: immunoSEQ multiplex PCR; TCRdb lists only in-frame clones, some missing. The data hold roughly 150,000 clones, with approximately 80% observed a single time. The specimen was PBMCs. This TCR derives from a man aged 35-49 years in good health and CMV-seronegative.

For the CDR3, the DNA is TGTGCCATTCAGGGGGCATGGAACACTGAAGCTTTCTTT. Translated, it gives CAIQGAWNTEAFF. The chain recombines TRBV10-3 with TRBJ1-1; 8 nucleotides match TRBD1. The length of the CDR3 is 13 residues. Germline V gives CDR1 ENHRY, CDR2 SYGVKD. V dropped 9 bases and J dropped 1; count of bases not matched to a gene: 4.